The following is a T cell receptor (beta chain) sequence with its context. Its antigen is not known. The data originate from a study of cytomegalovirus exposure and HLA in healthy donors. The PCR contained 60 Vbeta and 13 Jbeta primers. TCRdb's copy holds only in-frame clones and misses some; the assay was immunoSEQ multiplex PCR. The profile shows some 110,000 clones, more than 70% of them singletons. Findings and limits, study-wide: The only immune exposure information that was available was CMV serostatus. Among CMV-associated TCR beta chains, most appeared HLA-restricted in a later analysis. TCR beta V segments were, for the most part, productive about 87% or about 30% of the time in an earlier analysis.

Sequencing was performed on PBMCs. This TCR was recovered from a man aged 40-55 years in good health and CMV-seronegative.

This CDR3 is CASKRTSGGSSYNEQFF. Here the CDR3 DNA reads TGTGCCAGCAAGCGGACTAGCGGGGGGTCCTCCTACAATGAGCAGTTCTTC. This rearrangement joins TRBV2 to TRBJ2-1, with TRBD2 matching 14 bases. V was clipped by 7 bases and J by 0 bases; unmatched bases: 5. Germline CDR1 is SNHLY and CDR2 is FYNNEI. This CDR3 spans 17 amino acids.